This T cell receptor (beta chain) originates from a study of T-cell memory formation after mild COVID-19 (dated by TCRdb to the early 2020s). Regarding the complete study: Most TCR sequence clusters were specific to one of the two donors. T-cell clones expanding and contracting after mild COVID-19 in two donors were tracked by longitudinal TCRalpha and TCRbeta repertoire sequencing. The cohort comprised two young, previously healthy adult volunteers, one female and one male. On the study overall, not on this receptor specifically: Contracting CD4+ clones were located mainly in the CM and EM memory subsets, whereas CD8+ clones were found to be enriched in EMRA. The second-wave clones that peaked on day 37 were not confirmed to be SARS-CoV-2 specific. The study covered only a couple of mild cases, and larger cohorts including severe cases with pre-infection samples were considered necessary. Some responding clones were detected in pre-infection memory, which suggested that pre-existing cross-reactive memory T cells had joined the SARS-CoV-2 response. Clones that contracted from day 15 to 85 showed balanced CD4/CD8 phenotypes, whereas a second wave of clones that expanded from day 15 to 37 leaned towards CD4+.

Ficoll-Paque density gradient centrifugation was the method used to isolate PBMCs. Taken from cysteine to phenylalanine, the CDR3 has 18 residues. Only the CDR3 DNA is retained, 54 bases long and in frame from the first base. CDR1 and CDR2, looked up from the germline V gene (reference sequence), are DFQATT and SNEGSKA. The sequencing machine was an Illumina NovaSeq 6000. cDNA libraries for TCRalpha and TCRbeta were prepared by 5'RACE using constant-segment primers, with sample barcodes and unique molecular identifiers added. RNA was extracted from every sample with Trizol reagent. Amplification of the libraries took two PCR steps, and the second step added a second sample barcode plus Illumina TruSeq adapters. The libraries were sequenced on an Illumina NovaSeq using 2 x 150 bp paired-end reads. In the original analysis: Reads were demultiplexed and collapsed into UMI-guided consensus sequences with migec v1.2.7. Using mixcr v2.1.11, UMI consensuses were aligned to TRA and TRB V and J templates and then assembled into clonotypes. Expanded or contracted clonotypes were those called significant by both edgeR and NoisET, with noise models trained on biological replicates. edgeR calls used a false discovery rate-adjusted p below 0.01 and a log2 fold-change threshold of 1. As an exploratory analysis of dynamics, PCA with hierarchical clustering was applied to max-normalized trajectories of the 1000 most abundant clonotypes. Separately sequenced CD4+ and CD8+ repertoires were used to assign the CD4 or CD8 phenotype of responding clones. TCRdb handled the public reads itself, with Q25 trimming in fastp and clone calling in MiXCR, and kept productive beta chains. Here each entry gathers all rows of one CDR3 protein and keeps the most common genes and DNA. It is TCRdb's table, rather than the study itself, that gives the V and J calls and clone size. This sample holds a few hundred thousand distinct CDR3 sequences; around 14% were observed only once. The ten top clones hold about 22% of the sample.

About this clonotype itself: Its antigen remains undetermined. The junction departs from germline at one end; a sequencing error may be responsible.

Material: PBMCs or a T cell subset sorted from them (not recorded which). This clonotype was sampled from a young man who had mild COVID-19 (a few samples of this study predate the infection). The sample titles of this study are shuffled in the database, so cell type and time point are left out; the donor was told from shared clones. Recombination linked TRBV20-1 to TRBJ2-5, with 13 central nucleotides matching TRBD2. The nucleotides read TGCAGGGCTAGAGATAGGAGACTAGCGGGGGGAATTGGGGAGACCCAGTACTTC. Its translation reads: CRARDRRLAGGIGETQYF.